The clone carrying this T cell receptor beta chain was found a few times. The target antigen is unknown. This entry belongs to a study of regulatory T cells in long-lasting Graves disease. Findings and caveats of the study: Persistent Graves' patients showed less TCR diversity than newly diagnosed patients showed.

Investigators prepared the TCR beta libraries by applying iRepertoire HTBI primers and Arm-PCR of CDR3 regions. TCRdb used MiXCR to reprocess the multiplex PCR reads, holding one entry per CDR3 protein. The profile shows under 800,000 distinct CDR3 sequences, around 17% of them singletons. As to time point: newly diagnosed GD, antithyroid drugs for less than 3 months. There was RNA extracted from PBMCs, and the TCR library was made from it. Graves' disease diagnoses used American Thyroid Association guidelines. The CDR3 covers 14 residues. Germline assignment: CDR1 MDHEN and CDR2 SYDVKM. Trimming removed 5 bases at V and 14 bases at J, with 22 bases between. The data also belong to a second study, concerning T cells in Graves' hyperthyroidism and ophthalmopathy. This second report adds: Exclusions: uncontrolled infection, other autoimmune disease, pregnancy, lactation. The HTBI primer set drove a first-round RT-PCR of the TCR CDR3.

The sample in question was peripheral blood mononuclear cells (PBMCs), obtained at new diagnosis, from a patient treated with antithyroid drugs. This chain connects TRBV28 to TRBJ2-1, with D possibly TRBD1 on 6 matching bases. This clonotype was obtained from a woman younger than 45 with Graves disease. The CDR3 bases are TGTGCCAGCAGTCCCTCACCCTCGGACAGAAAGAAGTTCTTC. It specifies CASSPSPSDRKKFF. The whole variable domain, remainder taken from reference TRBV28 and TRBJ2-1, is DVKVTQSSRYLVKRTGEKVFLECVQDMDHENMFWYRQDPGLGLRLIYFSYDVKMKEKGDIPEGYSVSREKKERFSLILESASTNQTSMYLCASSPSPSDRKKFFGPGTRLTVL.